A single sample is the source of the 18 T cell receptor beta chains below, sequenced in a study of T cell responses to AZD1222 COVID-19 vaccine (dated by TCRdb to about 2021). The library came from the immunoSEQ multiplex PCR assay. TCRdb obtained this table from immuneACCESS and retained in-frame rearrangements with V and J assigned. These tables miss some clones; where compared with another copy, unresolved V genes account for less than half of the shortfall, and the remainder is unexplained. This sample comprises about 140,000 clones, about 89% of them detected only once. The ten top clones hold 2.5% to 3.5% of the sample. What this sample's time point label stands for: baseline before first vaccination. The material sequenced was peripheral blood, taken on day 0 of AZD1222 vaccination. The origin of the receptors is an adult in good health.

This clone was counted between two and nine times. The chain couples TRBV23-1 to TRBJ2-7, with D tentatively TRBD1 (6 bases). TRBV23-1 has ORF status, its function being uncertain. The ends were cut back, 2 bases at V and 3 bases at J, with 17 bases in the middle. CDR3 length equals 16 residues. This CDR3 is CASSQTQDSLLYEQYF. CDR3 sequence (DNA): TGCGCCAGCAGTCAAACCCAGGACAGCCTACTCTACGAGCAGTACTTC.

The chain's CDR3 is CASSQDRAYNEKLFF. The CDR3 DNA is TGTGCCAGCAGCCAAGACAGGGCCTATAATGAAAAACTGTTTTTT. The chain has TRBV4-2 and TRBJ1-4, with D maybe TRBD1 (5 bases). The germline V and J ends were trimmed by 0 bases and 4 bases, with 9 bases remaining between them. This CDR3 spans 15 amino acids. Germline CDR1 LGHNA, CDR2 YNFKEQ.

The chain is built from TRBV2 and TRBJ2-1; D is tentatively TRBD1 or TRBD2 (5 bases each). CDR3 length equals 12 residues. CDR1 is SNHLY and CDR2 is FYNNEI in the germline V gene. V gave up 7 bases and J gave up 7 bases, with 11 bases separating them. CDR3 in DNA: TGTGCCAGCACGAGGGGATGGAATGAGCAGTTCTTC. Its protein is CASTRGWNEQFF.

The V call is TRBV5-8, the J call TRBJ2-6; D is ambiguous. This CDR3 has 16 residues. Between the trimmed V and J ends, which lost 4 bases and 0 bases, there was a span of 11 bases. CDR1 is SGHTS and CDR2 is YDEGEE in the germline V gene. CDR3 bases: TGTGCCAGCAGCCACGGCACCTACTCTGGGGCCAACGTCCTGACTTTC. Translated, it gives CASSHGTYSGANVLTF.

The chain has TRBV18 and TRBJ2-1; 9 bases agree with TRBD2. The CDR3 spans 15 residues. Germline V gene lookup returns CDR1 KGHSH and CDR2 LQKENI. With V trimmed by 3 bases and J by 7 bases, 7 bases remained unmatched. The CDR3 sequence: CASSPLLAGTNEQFF. For the CDR3, the DNA is TGTGCCAGCTCACCTCTCCTAGCGGGGACAAATGAGCAGTTCTTC.

Concerning this clone itself: Different DNA sequences within this sample yield the same CDR3. This chain connects TRBV6-5 to TRBJ2-7; 10 bases agree with TRBD1. Per germline, CDR1 MNHEY and CDR2 SVGAGI. This CDR3 has 14 residues. Unmatched junction bases numbered 7, after V lost 8 bases and J lost 3 bases. The CDR3 sequence: CASLRRDRGYEQYF. In DNA, the CDR3 is TGTGCCAGCCTCAGGAGGGACAGGGGCTACGAGCAGTACTTC.

V is TRBV28 and J is TRBJ2-7; 8 nucleotides align to TRBD1. Germline V gene data show CDR1 as MDHEN and CDR2 as SYDVKM. V lost 10 bases and J lost 6; bases outside the gene matches: 14. The CDR3 runs to 14 residues. Written as DNA, the CDR3 is TGTGCCACTCAGGGACAGGTTGGTTCGGGCGAGCAGTACTTC. Protein product: CATQGQVGSGEQYF.

The chain couples TRBV28 to TRBJ1-5; D call uncertain. V was clipped by 5 bases and J by 0 bases, with 11 bases between them. Germline values: CDR1 MDHEN, CDR2 SYDVKM. This CDR3 has 15 residues. CDR3 amino acids: CASSLPQTSNQPQHF. The CDR3 region has the DNA TGTGCCAGCAGTCTGCCCCAAACTAGCAATCAGCCCCAGCATTTT.

The V call is TRBV19, the J call TRBJ1-6, with D hard to call. V shed 4 bases and J shed 1 base, with 11 bases lying between them. The CDR3 spans 16 residues. Per the germline V gene, CDR1 is LNHDA and CDR2 is SQIVND (reference sequence). The CDR3 sequence: CASSNNRVSYNSPLHF. The CDR3 coding sequence is TGTGCCAGTAGTAATAACCGGGTATCCTATAATTCACCCCTCCACTTT.

This chain joins TRBV28 and TRBJ1-5; D possibly corresponds to TRBD1 (6 bases). The CDR3 runs to 16 residues. CDR1 is MDHEN and CDR2 is SYDVKM in the germline V gene. V lost 2 bases and J 5 bases, leaving 16 bases between the germline ends. The CDR3 DNA is TGTGCCAGCAGTTTAGGGGGGCAGGGGTGGGATCAGCCCCAGCATTTT. Its translation: CASSLGGQGWDQPQHF.

V is TRBV10-3 and J is TRBJ1-1; 9 positions match TRBD1. The CDR3 spans 13 residues. V lost 3 bases and J lost 6; bases outside the gene matches: 2. Germline values: CDR1 ENHRY, CDR2 SYGVKD. The CDR3, as DNA: TGTGCCATCAGTGAACAGGGGGCCTCTGAAGCTTTCTTT. This encodes CAISEQGASEAFF.

The rearrangement joins TRBV5-1 to TRBJ2-1; D may correspond to TRBD1 or TRBD2 (5 bases each). CDR3 length: 14 residues. The V gene lost 4 bases and the J gene lost 3 bases, with 11 bases spanning the gap. From germline, CDR1 is SGHRS and CDR2 YFSETQ. The CDR3: CASSQGEFYNEQFF. In nucleotides, the CDR3 is TGCGCCAGCAGCCAAGGGGAGTTCTACAATGAGCAGTTCTTC.

This sequence joins TRBV6-2 or TRBV6-3 and TRBJ2-7; D not resolved. From germline, CDR1 is MNHEY and CDR2 SVGEGT. Trimming removed 2 bases from V and 3 bases from J, with 8 bases in between. CDR3 length: 13 amino acids. The DNA of the CDR3 is TGTGCCAGCAGTTACGCCGCTTTCTACGAGCAGTACTTC. Its translation is CASSYAAFYEQYF.

The CDR3 coding sequence is TGTGCCAGCAGTCGTACAGGGGGCGCAACCCTTGAAGCTTTCTTT. Translated: CASSRTGGATLEAFF. The V and J genes are TRBV6-5 and TRBJ1-1, with 9 bases that match TRBD1. V lost 5 bases and J lost 7; bases outside the gene matches: 11. Germline loops: CDR1 MNHEY, CDR2 SVGAGI. The CDR3 runs 15 residues.

This clone was found a few times. The V gene is TRBV9, the J gene TRBJ2-7; D unresolved. The V end lost 6 bases, the J end lost 5 bases, and 15 bases lay between the germline ends. This CDR3 spans 13 amino acids. The germline V gene encodes CDR1 SGDLS and CDR2 YYNGEE. The CDR3 DNA follows: TGTGCCAGCAACCAGTCCCCTGTCGACGAGCAGTACTTC. It translates to CASNQSPVDEQYF.

V is TRBV5-1 and J is TRBJ2-1; maybe TRBD1 (6 bases). The V end lost 3 bases, the J end lost 0 bases, and 13 bases lay between the germline ends. CDR1 is SGHRS and CDR2 is YFSETQ in the germline V gene. CDR3 length equals 16 residues. CDR3 residues: CASSSSRGSSYNEQFF. The DNA of the CDR3 is TGCGCCAGCAGCTCTTCTAGGGGGAGCTCCTACAATGAGCAGTTCTTC.

The chain couples TRBV5-5 to TRBJ1-1, with D possibly being TRBD1 (5 bases). This CDR3 comprises 13 residues. Between the trimmed V and J ends, which lost 4 bases and 4 bases, there was a span of 11 bases. Germline-derived CDR1 and CDR2 are SGHKS and YYEKEE (reference sequence). The CDR3 reads CASSQGWSTEAFF. For the CDR3, the DNA is TGTGCCAGCAGCCAGGGCTGGAGCACTGAAGCTTTCTTT.

V gene TRBV7-2 combines with J gene TRBJ2-1, with 7 bases lining up with TRBD2. Trimming at V came to 1 base and at J to 5 bases, leaving 8 bases not matched to a gene. Germline V gene lookup returns CDR1 SGHTA and CDR2 FQGNSA. The CDR3 sequence is 16 residues long. CDR3: CASSLVASGINNEQFF. The CDR3 DNA is TGTGCCAGCAGCTTAGTCGCCAGCGGGATAAACAATGAGCAGTTCTTC.